The subject of this entry is one TCR beta chain. The data were obtained in a study of OX40 agonist ivuxolimab in advanced cancers. Overall study context: Approximately 41% of patients had received prior checkpoint inhibitor therapy.

Germline values: CDR1 SGHVS, CDR2 FNYEAQ. The CDR3 has 17 residues. The ends were cut back, 1 base at V and 0 bases at J, with 10 bases in the middle. Clones were read by immunoSEQ multiplex PCR, and TCRdb kept only the in-frame ones, dropping some. The sample lists roughly 55,000 clones; approximately 83% were seen once. The material sequenced was CD4+ or CD8+ T cells sorted from blood, taken in a trial of the OX40 agonist ivuxolimab. The TCR comes from an adult with an advanced solid tumor such as melanoma, head and neck, liver or kidney cancer. This rearrangement joins TRBV7-6 to TRBJ2-6; possibly TRBD1 or TRBD2 for D (5 bases each). In DNA form, the CDR3 reads TGTGCCAGCAGCTTAGGAGGGGCTAGCTCTGGGGCCAACGTCCTGACTTTC. Its translation: CASSLGGASSGANVLTF.